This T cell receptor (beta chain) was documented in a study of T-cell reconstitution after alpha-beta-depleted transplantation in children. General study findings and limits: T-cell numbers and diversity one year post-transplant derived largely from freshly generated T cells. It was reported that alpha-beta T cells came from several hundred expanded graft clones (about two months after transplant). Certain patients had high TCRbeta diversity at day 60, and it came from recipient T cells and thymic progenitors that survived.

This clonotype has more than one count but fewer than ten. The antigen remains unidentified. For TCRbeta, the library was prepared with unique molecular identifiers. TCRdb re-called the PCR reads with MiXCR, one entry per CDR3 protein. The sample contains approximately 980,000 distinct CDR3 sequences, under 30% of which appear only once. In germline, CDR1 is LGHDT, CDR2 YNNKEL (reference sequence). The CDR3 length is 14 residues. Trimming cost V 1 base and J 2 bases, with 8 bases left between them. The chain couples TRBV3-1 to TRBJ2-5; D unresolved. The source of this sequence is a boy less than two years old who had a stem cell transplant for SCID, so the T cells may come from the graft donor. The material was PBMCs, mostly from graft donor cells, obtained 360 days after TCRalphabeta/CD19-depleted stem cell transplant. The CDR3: CASSQARLQETQYF. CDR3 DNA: TGTGCCAGCAGCCAAGCGCGGTTACAAGAGACCCAGTACTTC.